This TCR beta chain stems from a study of cytomegalovirus exposure and HLA in healthy donors. About the study: An earlier analysis identified 120 million or so unique TCR beta sequences in about 200 million T cells.

PCR used 60 Vbeta primers and 13 Jbeta primers. Using immunoSEQ multiplex PCR, the repertoire was profiled, and TCRdb retains in-frame clones only, with some absent. The sample yields more than 100,000 clones, 76% seen once. Germline CDR1 and CDR2: LGHNA and YNFKEQ. This CDR3 contains 16 residues. This chain joins TRBV4-2 and TRBJ2-5; TRBD2 aligns across 10 bases. TRBJ2-7 matches the DNA end more closely, so the J call is doubtful. The TCR was taken from a female donor in good health and CMV-seropositive. The sample consisted of PBMCs. CDR3 coding DNA: TGTGCCAGCAGCCAAGTCGGTCTAGCGGGAGAGCACGAGCAGTACTTC. Translation gives CASSQVGLAGEHEQYF.